The 9 T cell receptor beta chains presented below share a single source sample, sequenced in a study of CD8+ T cells in alopecia areata. The treatment denotes: oral pan-JAK inhibitor, 5-10 mg twice daily. RNA was isolated and reverse transcribed to cDNA, the sequencing template. Using immunoSEQ multiplex PCR, the repertoire was profiled, and TCRdb retains in-frame clones only, with some absent. In the table there are under 200,000 clones, around 60% of which are singletons. Sample: CD4+ T cells sorted from blood, taken at week 24, from a patient treated with tofacitinib. The receptors were sampled from a human donor with alopecia areata.

This clone has a handful of counts. The rearrangement joins TRBV30 to TRBJ2-1; 7 positions match TRBD2. This CDR3 has 15 residues. The junction had 5 bases not matched to a gene; V was cut back by 2 bases and J by 1 base. The germline V gene has CDR1 GTSNPN and CDR2 SVGIG (reference sequence). In nucleotides, the CDR3 is TGTGCCTGGAGTTACCCGGGAGGTTCCTACAATGAGCAGTTCTTC. As protein: CAWSYPGGSYNEQFF.

The rearrangement uses TRBV9 and TRBJ2-5; D is possibly TRBD1 (5 bases). V lost 0 bases to trimming and J lost 5 bases, with 5 bases between them. The CDR3 spans 12 residues. Looked up from germline, CDR1 is SGDLS and CDR2 is YYNGEE. The CDR3 DNA sequence: TGTGCCAGCAGCGTAGAGGGGGAGACCCAGTACTTC. Its translation: CASSVEGETQYF.

The chain recombines TRBV2 with TRBJ2-4, with D unresolved. Trimming took 4 bases from V and 3 from J, leaving 7 bases between them. Per the germline V gene, CDR1 is SNHLY and CDR2 is FYNNEI. The CDR3 contains 13 residues. CDR3 nucleotide sequence: TGTGCCAGCAGTGGACCGGGCAAAAACATTCAGTACTTC. Translated: CASSGPGKNIQYF.

The genes are TRBV29-1 and TRBJ2-5, with 7 nucleotides matching TRBD1. The germline V gene has CDR1 SQVTM and CDR2 ANQGSEA. Trimming removed 5 bases from V and 1 base from J; junction bases left unmatched: 4. The CDR3 runs 13 residues. Written as DNA, the CDR3 is TGCAGCGTTACCGGGACAGCCCAAGAGACCCAGTACTTC. It translates to CSVTGTAQETQYF.

The genes are TRBV29-1 and TRBJ2-3, with D possibly TRBD1 on 6 matching bases. Trimming left V 7 bases short and J 9 bases short, with 17 bases between. Germline values: CDR1 SQVTM, CDR2 ANQGSEA. The CDR3 runs to 12 residues. CDR3 residues: CSGMRSTGTQYF. CDR3 bases: TGCAGCGGGATGCGGAGTACAGGGACGCAGTATTTT.

The V call is TRBV2, the J call TRBJ2-1; D not resolved. Looked up from germline, CDR1 is SNHLY and CDR2 is FYNNEI. The CDR3 runs to 12 residues. V was trimmed by 7 bases and J by 4 bases, leaving 8 bases between them. The CDR3 reads CASKKEYNEQFF. The CDR3 DNA is TGTGCCAGCAAGAAAGAATACAATGAGCAGTTCTTC. The variable domain in full, completed from reference TRBV2 and TRBJ2-1, reads EPEVTQTPSHQVTQMGQEVILRCVPISNHLYFYWYRQILGQKVEFLVSFYNNEISEKSEIFDDQFSVERPDGSNFTLKIRSTKLEDSAMYFCASKKEYNEQFFGPGTRLTVL.

This rearrangement joins TRBV29-1 to TRBJ2-6, with 8 nucleotides matching TRBD1. Germline V CDR1 and CDR2: SQVTM, ANQGSEA. The CDR3 extends over 15 amino acids. V gave up 1 base and J gave up 3 bases; unmatched junction bases: 2. CDR3 nucleotide sequence: TGCAGCGTTGAAGGGACAGGGAGTGGGGCCAACGTCCTGACTTTC. The encoded protein is CSVEGTGSGANVLTF.

For the CDR3, the DNA is TGTGCCTGGAGTGTGGGGAACGGGGCCCCCCTTAGCACAGATACGCAGTATTTT. Amino acid sequence: CAWSVGNGAPLSTDTQYF. The rearrangement joins TRBV30 to TRBJ2-3, with D perhaps TRBD1 or TRBD2 (5 bases each). V shed 0 bases and J shed 0 bases, with 19 bases lying between them. Per germline, CDR1 GTSNPN and CDR2 SVGIG (reference sequence). The CDR3 contains 18 residues.

The chain employs TRBV2 and TRBJ2-5, with D perhaps assigned TRBD1 or TRBD2 (5 bases each). The CDR3 runs to 16 residues. Between the trimmed V and J ends, which lost 0 bases and 5 bases, there was a span of 16 bases. The V gene's germline CDR1 is SNHLY and CDR2 FYNNEI. The CDR3 protein is CASSEASGPSPETQYF. CDR3 sequence (DNA): TGTGCCAGCAGTGAAGCGTCGGGACCCAGCCCGGAGACCCAGTACTTC.